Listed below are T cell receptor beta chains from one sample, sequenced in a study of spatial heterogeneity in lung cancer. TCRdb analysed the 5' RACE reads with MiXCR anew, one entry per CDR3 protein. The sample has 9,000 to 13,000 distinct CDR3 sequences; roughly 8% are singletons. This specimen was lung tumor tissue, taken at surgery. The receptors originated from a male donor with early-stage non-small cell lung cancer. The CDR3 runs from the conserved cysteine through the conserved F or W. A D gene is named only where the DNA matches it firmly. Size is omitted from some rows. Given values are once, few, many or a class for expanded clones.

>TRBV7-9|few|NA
CASSRGRDGTKNIQYF
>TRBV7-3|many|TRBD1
CASSFSGTESEQYF
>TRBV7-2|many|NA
CASSPNYNTDTQYF
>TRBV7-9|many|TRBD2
CASSPGTSVYEQYF
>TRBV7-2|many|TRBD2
CASKAGDNNEQFF
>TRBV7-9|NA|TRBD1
CASSPMDRAYEQYF
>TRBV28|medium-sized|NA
CASSLGGRDEQYF
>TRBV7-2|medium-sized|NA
CASSVLSETQYF
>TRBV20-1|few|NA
CSAESSAAGKYPLKSSYF
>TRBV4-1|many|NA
CASSQWGSKDTQYF
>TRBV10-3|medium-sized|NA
CAISLQGTYSNTGELFF
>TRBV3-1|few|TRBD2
CASSQGRTSGGNEQFF